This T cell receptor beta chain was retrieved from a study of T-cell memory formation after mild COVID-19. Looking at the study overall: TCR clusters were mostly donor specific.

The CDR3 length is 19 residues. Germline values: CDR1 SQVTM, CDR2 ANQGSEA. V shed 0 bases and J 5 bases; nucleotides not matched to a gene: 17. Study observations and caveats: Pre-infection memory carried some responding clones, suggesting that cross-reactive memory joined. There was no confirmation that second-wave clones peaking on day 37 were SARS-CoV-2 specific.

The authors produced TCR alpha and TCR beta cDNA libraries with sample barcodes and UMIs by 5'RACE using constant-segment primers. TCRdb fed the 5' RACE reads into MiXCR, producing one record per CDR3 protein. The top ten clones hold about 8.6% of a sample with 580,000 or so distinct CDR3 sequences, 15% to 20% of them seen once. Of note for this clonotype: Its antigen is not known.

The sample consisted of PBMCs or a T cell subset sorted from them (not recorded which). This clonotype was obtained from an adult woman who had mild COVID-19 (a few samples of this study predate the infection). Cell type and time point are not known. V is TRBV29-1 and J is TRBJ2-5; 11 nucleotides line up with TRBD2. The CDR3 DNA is TGCAGCGTTGAAGAAGGGAGGCTAGCGGGAGGTGAGGGTGAGGAGACCCAGTACTTC. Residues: CSVEEGRLAGGEGEETQYF. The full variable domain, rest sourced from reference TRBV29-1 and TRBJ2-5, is SAVISQKPSRDICQRGTSLTIQCQVDSQVTMMFWYRQQPGQSLTLIATANQGSEATYESGFVIDKFPISRPNLTFSTLTVSNMSPEDSSIYLCSVEEGRLAGGEGEETQYFGPGTRLLVL.